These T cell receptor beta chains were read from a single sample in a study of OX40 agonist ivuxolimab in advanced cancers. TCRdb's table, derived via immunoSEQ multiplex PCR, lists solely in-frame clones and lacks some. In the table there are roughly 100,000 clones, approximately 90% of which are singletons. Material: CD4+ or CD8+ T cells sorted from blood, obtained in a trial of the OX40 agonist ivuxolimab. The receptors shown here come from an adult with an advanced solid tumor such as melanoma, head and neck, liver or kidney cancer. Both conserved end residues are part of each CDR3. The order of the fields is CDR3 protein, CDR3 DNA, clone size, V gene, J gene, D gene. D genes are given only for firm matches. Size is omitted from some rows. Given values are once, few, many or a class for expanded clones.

CDR3 protein: CAWSITNSPLHF
CDR3 DNA: TGTGCCTGGAGTATAACTAATTCACCCCTCCACTTT
clone size: .
V gene: TRBV30
J gene: TRBJ1-6
D gene: .

CDR3 protein: CASSLAGGGNEQFF
CDR3 DNA: TGTGCCAGCAGTTTAGCGGGGGGCGGGAATGAGCAGTTCTTC
clone size: .
V gene: TRBV2
J gene: TRBJ2-1
D gene: TRBD2

CDR3 protein: CASRHGTTNWAGANVLTF
CDR3 DNA: TGCGCCAGCAGACACGGGACTACAAACTGGGCTGGGGCCAACGTCCTGACTTTC
clone size: .
V gene: TRBV5-1
J gene: TRBJ2-6
D gene: TRBD2

CDR3 protein: CATSRAKAGQDTQYF
CDR3 DNA: TGTGCCACCAGCAGAGCGAAGGCAGGTCAGGATACGCAGTATTTT
clone size: .
V gene: TRBV15
J gene: TRBJ2-3
D gene: .

CDR3 protein: CASNSGGPYEQYF
CDR3 DNA: TGTGCCAGCAACTCAGGGGGGCCCTACGAGCAGTACTTC
clone size: .
V gene: TRBV2
J gene: TRBJ2-7
D gene: .

CDR3 protein: CASSPTGANQPQHF
CDR3 DNA: TGCGCCAGCAGCCCGACAGGGGCCAATCAGCCCCAGCATTTT
clone size: .
V gene: TRBV4-1
J gene: TRBJ1-5
D gene: TRBD1

CDR3 protein: CASSSSVNQPQHF
CDR3 DNA: TGTGCCAGCAGCTCCTCGGTTAATCAGCCCCAGCATTTT
clone size: few
V gene: TRBV7-2
J gene: TRBJ1-5
D gene: .

CDR3 protein: CASSSAGGRTDTQYF
CDR3 DNA: TGTGCCAGCAGTTCGGCGGGGGGGCGCACAGATACGCAGTATTTT
clone size: .
V gene: TRBV6-6
J gene: TRBJ2-3
D gene: TRBD2

CDR3 protein: CAWKSGPASPPDF
CDR3 DNA: TGTGCCTGGAAGTCCGGGCCAGCGTCCCCCCCGGACTTC
clone size: .
V gene: TRBV30
J gene: TRBJ1-2
D gene: .

CDR3 protein: CASSIQGDTYNEQFF
CDR3 DNA: TGTGCCAGTAGTATCCAGGGGGATACCTACAATGAGCAGTTCTTC
clone size: .
V gene: TRBV19
J gene: TRBJ2-1
D gene: TRBD1

CDR3 protein: CASSPVSPYRDDEQFF
CDR3 DNA: TGTGCCAGCAGCCCAGTGAGTCCTTATAGAGACGATGAGCAGTTCTTC
clone size: .
V gene: TRBV9
J gene: TRBJ2-1
D gene: .

CDR3 protein: CASSFSDRPSGNTIYF
CDR3 DNA: TGTGCCAGCAGTTTCTCAGACAGGCCATCTGGAAACACCATATATTTT
clone size: .
V gene: TRBV6-5
J gene: TRBJ1-3
D gene: .

CDR3 protein: CASSLSETTQYF
CDR3 DNA: TGTGCCAGCAGTCTCTCGGAGACGACCCAGTACTTC
clone size: .
V gene: TRBV28
J gene: TRBJ2-5
D gene: .

CDR3 protein: CASSQVAGVYTGELFF
CDR3 DNA: TGCGCCAGCAGCCAAGTAGCGGGGGTTTATACCGGGGAGCTGTTTTTT
clone size: .
V gene: TRBV4-1
J gene: TRBJ2-2
D gene: TRBD2

CDR3 protein: CASSFLAGGLETQYF
CDR3 DNA: TGTGCCAGCAGCTTTCTAGCGGGGGGACTGGAGACCCAGTACTTC
clone size: .
V gene: TRBV11-2
J gene: TRBJ2-5
D gene: TRBD2

CDR3 protein: CSVTGRGSYEQYF
CDR3 DNA: TGCAGCGTTACTGGCAGGGGCTCCTACGAGCAGTACTTC
clone size: .
V gene: TRBV29-1
J gene: TRBJ2-7
D gene: .

CDR3 protein: CASRRQGSGSPLHF
CDR3 DNA: TGCGCCAGCAGACGACAGGGGTCCGGTTCACCCCTCCACTTT
clone size: .
V gene: TRBV5-1
J gene: TRBJ1-6
D gene: TRBD1

CDR3 protein: CASSFSGDSDTEAFF
CDR3 DNA: TGTGCCAGCAGCTTCTCTGGGGACTCGGACACTGAAGCTTTCTTT
clone size: .
V gene: TRBV6-1
J gene: TRBJ1-1
D gene: .

CDR3 protein: CASSSDRGNEQFF
CDR3 DNA: TGTGCCAGCAGCTCAGACAGGGGCAATGAGCAGTTCTTC
clone size: .
V gene: TRBV11-2
J gene: TRBJ2-1
D gene: TRBD1

CDR3 protein: CASSFGQGPSRGGYTF
CDR3 DNA: TGCGCCAGCAGCTTTGGCCAGGGCCCCTCGAGGGGCGGCTACACCTTC
clone size: .
V gene: TRBV5-1
J gene: TRBJ1-2
D gene: .

CDR3 protein: CASSPDFGSGYTF
CDR3 DNA: TGTGCCAGCAGCCCAGATTTTGGGTCCGGCTACACCTTC
clone size: once
V gene: TRBV7-2
J gene: TRBJ1-2
D gene: .

CDR3 protein: CASSPFFGDPEETQYF
CDR3 DNA: TGTGCCAGCAGCCCTTTCTTCGGGGACCCCGAAGAGACCCAGTACTTC
clone size: few
V gene: TRBV9
J gene: TRBJ2-5
D gene: .

CDR3 protein: CASSQVGFRTEAFF
CDR3 DNA: TGCGCCAGCAGCCAAGTTGGTTTTCGCACTGAAGCTTTCTTT
clone size: .
V gene: TRBV4-3
J gene: TRBJ1-1
D gene: .

CDR3 protein: CASSPAGEVGELFF
CDR3 DNA: TGTGCCAGCAGCCCCGCCGGGGAGGTCGGGGAGCTGTTTTTT
clone size: once
V gene: TRBV7-3
J gene: TRBJ2-2
D gene: .

CDR3 protein: CSAARGIESYEQYF
CDR3 DNA: TGCAGCGCTGCCAGGGGTATAGAATCCTACGAGCAGTACTTC
clone size: .
V gene: TRBV29-1
J gene: TRBJ2-7
D gene: .

CDR3 protein: CASMKTSGTYEQYF
CDR3 DNA: TGTGCCAGCATGAAGACTAGCGGGACCTACGAGCAGTACTTC
clone size: once
V gene: TRBV6-5
J gene: TRBJ2-7
D gene: TRBD2

CDR3 protein: CASKLAGRGDEQFF
CDR3 DNA: TGTGCCAGTAAACTAGCGGGGAGAGGTGATGAGCAGTTCTTC
clone size: .
V gene: TRBV19
J gene: TRBJ2-1
D gene: TRBD2

CDR3 protein: CASSETLSTDTQYF
CDR3 DNA: TGCGCCAGCAGCGAAACACTCTCCACAGATACGCAGTATTTT
clone size: .
V gene: TRBV5-1
J gene: TRBJ2-3
D gene: .